Below, 28 T cell receptor beta chains from the same sample are listed, as sequenced in a study of blood T cell repertoires in COVID-19 (dated by TCRdb to the early 2020s). The library came from the immunoSEQ multiplex PCR assay. Held by TCRdb, this immuneACCESS table contains in-frame sequences only and omits some clones. Under half of the omission traces to an unresolved V gene where checked; the cause of the rest is unknown. The sample has around 150,000 clones on record, approximately 80% of them singletons. The ten most abundant clones make up 8% to 10% of the sample. Sequenced sample: peripheral blood. The receptor source for this set is a woman aged 80 or over in a cohort sampled during active or convalescent COVID-19.

The chain has TRBV5-1 and TRBJ2-7, with D unresolved. V was cut by 3 bases and J by 6 bases, with 4 bases left in between. This CDR3 region has 10 residues. CDR1 is SGHRS and CDR2 is YFSETQ in the germline V gene. The CDR3 sequence is CASSYCEQYV. The CDR3 DNA reads as TGCGCCAGCAGCTACTGCGAGCAGTACGTC.

This clone has just a few counts. This rearrangement joins TRBV21-1 to TRBJ2-5; TRBD2, the D gene given by the table, was not confirmed from the DNA. TRBV21-1 is labeled a pseudogene. This CDR3 region has 17 residues. The DNA for the CDR3 is TGTGCCAGCAGCAAAGGCGGCCTCGGGGGGAGAGGGGAGACCCAGTACTTC. It yields the protein CASSKGGLGGRGETQYF.

This clone has only one observation. V gene TRBV19 combines with J gene TRBJ1-6, with D tentatively TRBD1 (5 bases). V lost 5 bases to trimming and J lost 5 bases, with 13 bases between them. The CDR3 is 15 amino acids. The germline CDR1 and CDR2 sequences are LNHDA and SQIVND (reference sequence). The CDR3 DNA reads as TGTGCCAGTAGTCCACGGACAAAGAATAATTCACCCCTCCACTTT. It specifies CASSPRTKNNSPLHF.

The chain carries TRBV19 and TRBJ2-1; 10 nucleotides align to TRBD2. From germline, CDR1 is LNHDA and CDR2 SQIVND (reference sequence). The CDR3 is 16 residues long. With V trimmed by 6 bases and J by 4 bases, 9 bases remained unmatched. The CDR3 here is CASRNGSGGVYNEQFF. For the CDR3, the DNA is TGTGCCAGTAGGAACGGGAGCGGGGGGGTTTACAATGAGCAGTTCTTC.

The chain uses TRBV15 and TRBJ1-5; 8 nucleotides align to TRBD1. The ends lost 0 bases at V and 5 bases at J; junction bases unmatched: 12. Per germline, CDR1 LNHNV and CDR2 YYDKDF (reference sequence). This CDR3 has 18 residues. CDR3 region: CATSRDYYRGTGDQPQHF. CDR3 nucleotides: TGTGCCACCAGCAGAGATTACTACCGAGGGACAGGAGATCAGCCCCAGCATTTT.

This sequence joins TRBV7-3 and TRBJ1-6; D is uncertain. Trimming stripped 0 bases from V and 9 bases from J, with 6 bases between. This CDR3 contains 13 residues. Germline-derived CDR1 and CDR2 are SGHTA and FQGTGA. CDR3 in amino acids: CASSLTFSSPLHF. CDR3 nucleotide sequence: TGTGCCAGCAGCTTAACCTTTAGTTCACCCCTCCACTTT.

The count of this clone is one. The rearrangement uses TRBV7-2 and TRBJ1-1; possible D gene TRBD1, 5 bases. The CDR3 extends over 13 amino acids. Germline lookup yields CDR1 SGHTA and CDR2 FQGNSA. V lost 5 bases and J 10 bases, leaving 17 bases between the germline ends. The CDR3, as DNA: TGTGCCAGCAGCACCCTTGGGGGGGAGGTAGCTTTCTTT. It specifies CASSTLGGEVAFF.

The rearrangement joins TRBV5-1 to TRBJ1-6, with 10 bases fitting TRBD1. From germline, CDR1 is SGHRS and CDR2 YFSETQ. This CDR3 contains 14 residues. The V gene end was trimmed by 4 bases and the J gene end by 9 bases; junction bases not matched to a gene: 4. The CDR3 nucleotides are TGCGCCAGCAGCCGGACAGGGGGGGGTTCACCCCTCCACTTT. Its protein is CASSRTGGGSPLHF.

V usage is TRBV21-1 and J usage is TRBJ2-1; the table's D call, TRBD1, was not checked against the DNA. TRBV21-1 corresponds to a pseudogene. The CDR3 contains 16 residues. CDR3 amino acids: CASSKKVRDRVAEQFF. CDR3 DNA: TGTGCCAGCAGCAAAAAAGTTAGGGACAGGGTGGCTGAGCAGTTCTTC.

The chain is built from TRBV2 and TRBJ2-1, with a tentative D call TRBD1 (5 bases). The germline V gene has CDR1 SNHLY and CDR2 FYNNEI. This CDR3 has 14 amino acids. Trimming pared 2 bases from V and 6 bases from J, leaving 11 bases between. The CDR3 DNA follows: TGTGCCAGCAGTGAACGCAGGGTCTTCAATGAGCAGTTCTTC. It specifies CASSERRVFNEQFF.

The chain carries TRBV7-8 and TRBJ1-3, with 8 nucleotides matching TRBD1. There are 16 residues in the CDR3. Looked up from germline, CDR1 is SGHVS and CDR2 is FQNEAQ. V was pared by 1 base and J by 4 bases, with 6 bases of the junction left unmatched. The CDR3 bases are TGTGCCAGCAGCTTAGTTCAGGGGGCGGCAGGAAACACCATATATTTT. This gives the protein CASSLVQGAAGNTIYF.

This clone is a singleton in its sample. The chain recombines TRBV7-9 with TRBJ1-2, with D unclear. Trimming took off 3 bases at V and 5 bases at J, with 10 bases between the two ends. Germline V gives CDR1 SEHNR, CDR2 FQNEAQ (reference sequence). This CDR3 has 13 residues. The CDR3 sequence is CASSFSGIYGYTF. CDR3 nucleotide sequence: TGTGCCAGCAGCTTCTCGGGGATTTATGGCTACACCTTC.

This sequence joins TRBV3-1 (or the pseudogene TRBV3-2) and TRBJ1-2; tentative D call: TRBD1 (6 bases). Trimming shortened V by 6 bases and J by 5 bases, and 19 bases separated the two germline ends. This CDR3 comprises 15 residues. Looked up from germline, CDR1 is LGHDT and CDR2 is YNNKEL (reference sequence). CDR3 amino acids: CASRGENRARYGYTF. DNA for the CDR3: TGTGCCAGCAGAGGGGAGAACAGGGCTAGATATGGCTACACCTTC.

The rearrangement joins TRBV19 to TRBJ1-2; TRBD1 agrees at 7 bases. The V gene's germline CDR1 is LNHDA and CDR2 SQIVND (reference sequence). V lost 6 bases, J lost 6 bases, and 7 bases stayed unmatched. The CDR3 totals 13 residues. CDR3 sequence (DNA): TGTGCCAGTAGGACAGGGCGTCAGGATGGCTACACCTTC. The encoded protein is CASRTGRQDGYTF.

In DNA form, the CDR3 reads TGCGCCAGCAGCTTGGACAGACCCGGGGAGCTGTTTTTT. Translating it yields CASSLDRPGELFF. This chain links TRBV5-1 with TRBJ2-2; D is ambiguous. Germline CDR1 and CDR2: SGHRS and YFSETQ. V was trimmed by 0 bases and J by 6 bases, leaving 6 bases between them. The CDR3 has 13 amino acids.

The V gene is TRBV7-9, the J gene TRBJ1-1; unclear D gene. Germline V gives CDR1 SEHNR, CDR2 FQNEAQ (reference sequence). The CDR3 loop spans 15 amino acids. Trimming removed 1 base from V and 0 bases from J, with 9 bases in between. The CDR3 region has the DNA TGTGCCAGCAGCTTAGATCTGGCTTTGAACACTGAAGCTTTCTTT. Translating gives CASSLDLALNTEAFF.

The chain couples TRBV28 to TRBJ2-2; D may be TRBD2 (5 bases). The CDR3 contains 14 residues. Between the trimmed V and J ends, which lost 4 bases and 7 bases, there was a span of 13 bases. Germline values: CDR1 MDHEN, CDR2 SYDVKM. This chain's CDR3 is CASSSGGLSGELFF. CDR3 coding DNA: TGTGCCAGCAGTTCGGGCGGGCTTAGCGGGGAGCTGTTTTTT.

In this sample, this clone turned up a few times. This chain links TRBV15 with TRBJ1-5; 7 positions match TRBD1. The germline V gene has CDR1 LNHNV and CDR2 YYDKDF (reference sequence). The CDR3 has 15 residues. V lost 0 bases to trimming and J lost 4 bases; unmatched junction nucleotides: 3. The CDR3 DNA reads as TGTGCCACCAGCAGAGATTCAGGGGGGAATCAGCCCCAGCATTTT. Amino acids: CATSRDSGGNQPQHF.

The chain uses TRBV15 and TRBJ2-2; 7 bases agree with TRBD1. The V segment lost 3 bases and the J segment 4 bases; nucleotides outside the gene matches: 2. The CDR3 sequence is 14 residues long. Germline V gene lookup returns CDR1 LNHNV and CDR2 YYDKDF (reference sequence). CDR3 amino acids: CATSSGQATGELFF. The CDR3 coding sequence is TGTGCCACCAGCAGTGGACAGGCCACCGGGGAGCTGTTTTTT.

V and J are TRBV6-2 or TRBV6-3 and TRBJ1-2, with TRBD1 matching over 8 bases. There are 15 residues in the CDR3. The V segment lost 4 bases and the J segment 3 bases; nucleotides outside the gene matches: 7. In germline, CDR1 is MNHEY, CDR2 SVGEGT. The CDR3 nucleotides are TGTGCCAGCAGTTCAGGGGGCGCAGTGGACTATGGCTACACCTTC. It is translated as CASSSGGAVDYGYTF.

This chain connects TRBV28 to TRBJ1-5, with D unresolved. V shed 1 base and J shed 7 bases, with 11 bases lying between them. This CDR3 contains 14 residues. Germline V gene lookup returns CDR1 MDHEN and CDR2 SYDVKM. CDR3 coding DNA: TGTGCCAGCAGTTTATTCGGGATGAGCCAGCCCCAGCATTTT. Its translation: CASSLFGMSQPQHF.

The chain uses TRBV5-1 and TRBJ1-3, with TRBD1 matching 7 bases. Germline V gene sequence: CDR1 SGHRS, CDR2 YFSETQ. The CDR3 is 15 residues long. With V trimmed by 4 bases and J by 4 bases, 8 bases remained unmatched. This CDR3 is CASSTVPGQGNTIYF. The DNA of the CDR3 is TGCGCCAGCAGCACTGTCCCGGGACAGGGAAACACCATATATTTT.

The table lists this clone with a count of one. The chain carries TRBV5-1 and TRBJ1-2, with 9 bases lining up with TRBD1. The CDR3 extends over 15 amino acids. The ends lost 3 bases at V and 3 bases at J; junction bases unmatched: 6. CDR1 SGHRS and CDR2 YFSETQ come from the germline V gene. CDR3 in amino acids: CASSSVTGGHYGYTF. In DNA, the CDR3 is TGCGCCAGCAGCTCCGTGACAGGGGGGCACTATGGCTACACCTTC. The full variable domain, completed using reference TRBV5-1 and TRBJ1-2, is KAGVTQTPRYLIKTRGQQVTLSCSPISGHRSVSWYQQTPGQGLQFLFEYFSETQRNKGNFPGRFSGRQFSNSRSEMNVSTLELGDSALYLCASSSVTGGHYGYTFGSGTRLTVV.

The rearrangement uses TRBV4-3 and TRBJ1-1, with a possible D match to TRBD1 (5 bases). Trimming took off 4 bases at V and 1 base at J, with 10 bases between the two ends. Germline-derived CDR1 and CDR2 are LGHNA and YSLEER. This CDR3 has 14 residues. The CDR3 is CASSPGTRNTEAFF. Here the CDR3 DNA reads TGCGCCAGCAGCCCTGGGACTCGGAACACTGAAGCTTTCTTT.

The chain employs TRBV12-5 and TRBJ2-3; perhaps TRBD2 as D (5 bases). V lost 3 bases and J 0 bases, leaving 13 bases between the germline ends. CDR1 is LGHNT, CDR2 FRNRAP, per germline. This CDR3 contains 16 residues. CDR3 loop: CASGLAADGSTDTQYF. CDR3 nucleotide sequence: TGTGCTAGTGGTTTAGCGGCGGACGGAAGCACAGATACGCAGTATTTT.

This sequence joins TRBV24-1 and TRBJ2-1, with 7 bases aligning to TRBD1. Trimming cost V 3 bases and J 13 bases; bases outside gene matches: 14. Germline V gives CDR1 KGHDR, CDR2 SFDVKD. The CDR3 length is 15 residues. The CDR3, as DNA: TGTGCCACCAGTGATGCGGCAGGGGGATGGGTACCCCAGTTCTTC. Its protein is CATSDAAGGWVPQFF.

The chain uses TRBV7-9 and TRBJ1-4; 9 bases are a match to TRBD1. CDR3 size: 15 residues. Germline V lookup: CDR1 SEHNR, CDR2 FQNEAQ (reference sequence). V was pared by 5 bases and J by 3 bases, with 4 bases of the junction left unmatched. CDR3 DNA sequence: TGTGCCAGCAGCACAAGGACAGGGGCTAATGAAAAACTGTTTTTT. Translation gives CASSTRTGANEKLFF.

The gene calls are TRBV5-1 and TRBJ2-5; 8 bases are shared with TRBD1. Germline V gene data show CDR1 as SGHRS and CDR2 as YFSETQ. V shed 4 bases and J 4 bases; nucleotides not matched to a gene: 6. CDR3 length: 14 residues. CDR3 nucleotides: TGCGCCAGCAGCCCAGGGGGCGTCCTAGAGACCCAGTACTTC. Residues: CASSPGGVLETQYF.